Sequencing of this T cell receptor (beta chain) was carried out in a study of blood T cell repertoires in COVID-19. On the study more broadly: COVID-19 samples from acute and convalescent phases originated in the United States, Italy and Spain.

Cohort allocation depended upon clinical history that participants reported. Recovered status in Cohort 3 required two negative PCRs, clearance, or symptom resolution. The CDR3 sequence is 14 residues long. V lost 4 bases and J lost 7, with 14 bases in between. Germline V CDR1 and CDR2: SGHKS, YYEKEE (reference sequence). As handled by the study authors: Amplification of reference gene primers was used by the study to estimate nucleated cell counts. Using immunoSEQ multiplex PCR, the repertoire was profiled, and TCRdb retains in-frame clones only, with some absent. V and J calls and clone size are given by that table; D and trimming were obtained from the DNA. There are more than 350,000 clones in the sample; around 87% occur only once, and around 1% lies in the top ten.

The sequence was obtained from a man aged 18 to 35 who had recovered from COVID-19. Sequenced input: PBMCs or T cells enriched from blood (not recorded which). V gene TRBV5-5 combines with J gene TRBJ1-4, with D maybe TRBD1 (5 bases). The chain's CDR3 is CASSNWGGVEKLFF. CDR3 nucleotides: TGTGCCAGCAGCAACTGGGGGGGGGTTGAAAAACTGTTTTTT.